This is a list of T cell receptor beta chains from one sample in a study of Ad26.COV2.S vaccination and SARS-CoV-2 variants. Sequencing used immunoSEQ multiplex PCR; TCRdb keeps in-frame clones, though not all of them. The sample includes fewer than 800,000 clones, around 92% of them seen just once. The starting material was peripheral blood, obtained in a trial of Ad26.COV2.S vaccine versus placebo. The receptor set was obtained from a person aged 18-65 years who received the Ad26.COV2.S COVID-19 vaccine or a placebo. Both conserved end residues are part of each CDR3. D genes are given only for firm matches. Clone size is shown for a subset of rows, as once, few, many or a class of expanded clone.

len	v_gene	d_gene	abundance	j_gene	CDR3nt	CDR3aa
16	TRBV30	NA	NA	TRBJ1-6	TGTGCCTGGAGTACAGGGTGGAGCTCCTATAATTCACCCCTCCACTTT	CAWSTGWSSYNSPLHF
13	TRBV2	NA	NA	TRBJ2-7	TGTGCCAGAGGCCGGGGTCCTACCTACGAGCAGTACTTC	CARGRGPTYEQYF
13	TRBV18	TRBD1	NA	TRBJ1-1	TGTGCCAGCTCACCTGACAGGGGGACTGAAGCTTTCTTT	CASSPDRGTEAFF
14	TRBV6-6	NA	NA	TRBJ1-4	TGTGCCAGCAGTTTGCGGGGGAGGGTTCAGAAACTGTTTTTT	CASSLRGRVQKLFF
13	TRBV5-4	NA	NA	TRBJ2-5	TGTGCCAGCAGCCTCGTGGGGCGAGAGACCCAGTACTTC	CASSLVGRETQYF
14	TRBV6-2/TRBV6-3	NA	NA	TRBJ2-5	TGTGCCAGCAGTTACGAACGTGGTCAAGAGACCCAGTACTTC	CASSYERGQETQYF
12	TRBV12-3/TRBV12-4	NA	NA	TRBJ2-7	TGTGCCAGCAGTTCGACAGTGTACGAGCAGTACTTC	CASSSTVYEQYF
16	TRBV6-2/TRBV6-3	TRBD2	once	TRBJ2-3	TGTGCCAGCAGTTACTCGAGAACGGGGGGTCCACTCACGCAGTATTTT	CASSYSRTGGPLTQYF
14	TRBV18	TRBD2	NA	TRBJ2-1	TGTGCCAGCTCACCATGGGGGGGGGTCAATGAGCAGTTCTTC	CASSPWGGVNEQFF
12	TRBV3-1/TRBV3-2	NA	few	TRBJ2-7	TGTGCCAGCAGCTCTGTCTCCTACGAGCAGTACTTC	CASSSVSYEQYF
15	TRBV6-5	NA	NA	TRBJ1-2	TGTGCCAGCAGTCCAAGATCCGGGAGCAAATATGGCTACACCTTC	CASSPRSGSKYGYTF
15	TRBV6-5	NA	NA	TRBJ2-5	TGTGCCTCCCAGGCCCATGACGGACTCGGGGAGACCCAGTACTTC	CASQAHDGLGETQYF
14	TRBV27	NA	NA	TRBJ2-2	TGTGCCAGCAGTTTAGACCCTAACACCGGGGAGCTGTTTTTT	CASSLDPNTGELFF
16	TRBV5-1	TRBD2	NA	TRBJ2-3	TGCGCCAGCAACTCCGGGACTAGCGGGAGGGGAGATACGCAGTATTTT	CASNSGTSGRGDTQYF
13	TRBV6-6	NA	NA	TRBJ1-2	TGTGCCAGCAGTTACCCGGACCCCCTCTGCTACACCTTC	CASSYPDPLCYTF
15	TRBV5-1	NA	NA	TRBJ2-3	TGCGCCAGCAGCTCGGACGGAGTCTCTATGGATACGCAGTATTTT	CASSSDGVSMDTQYF
15	TRBV19	TRBD1	NA	TRBJ1-4	TGTGCCAGTAGCTGGCGACAGGGTAGAAATGAAAAACTGTTTTTT	CASSWRQGRNEKLFF
14	TRBV6-5	TRBD1	NA	TRBJ1-2	TGTGCCAGCAGTTACTCGACAGGGAACTATGGCTACACCTTC	CASSYSTGNYGYTF
15	TRBV18	TRBD1	NA	TRBJ2-1	TGTGCCACCTCAATAAACAGGGGGCCCTACAATGAGCAGTTCTTC	CATSINRGPYNEQFF
16	TRBV13	TRBD1	NA	TRBJ1-2	TGTGCCAGCAGCGGGACAACGACAGGGAACCTCTATGGCTACACCTTC	CASSGTTTGNLYGYTF
14	TRBV6-5	NA	few	TRBJ2-7	TGTGCCAGCAGTTACTCAGGGGGAGGGACTGAGCAGTACTTC	CASSYSGGGTEQYF
12	TRBV12-3/TRBV12-4	NA	NA	TRBJ2-7	TGTGCCAGCAGTGGCCCGGGGAGAGTGCAGTACTTC	CASSGPGRVQYF
12	TRBV30	NA	NA	TRBJ2-5	TGTGCCTGGGGAATAGTGGAAGAGACCCAGTACTTC	CAWGIVEETQYF
18	TRBV3-1/TRBV3-2	TRBD2	NA	TRBJ2-1	TGTGCCAGCTGCCCCCCCCGAACTAGCGGGGGGGACTACAATGAGCAGTTCTTC	CASCPPRTSGGDYNEQFF
17	TRBV3-1/TRBV3-2	TRBD1	NA	TRBJ1-5	TGTGCCAGCAGCCAAGATGTCCCCAGGGGGACCAGTCAGCCCCAGCATTTT	CASSQDVPRGTSQPQHF
16	TRBV21-1	NA	NA	TRBJ1-5	TGTGCCAGCAGCAGGACTTGGAGGTTTGCCAATCAGCCCCAGCATTTT	CASSRTWRFANQPQHF
10	TRBV20-1	NA	NA	TRBJ1-6	TGCAGTGCTATGAGGGTCACCCTCCACTTT	CSAMRVTLHF
13	TRBV7-9	NA	NA	TRBJ2-3	TGTGCCAGCAGCTTAGCGGCGGGAGATACGCAGTATTTT	CASSLAAGDTQYF
15	TRBV23-1	TRBD1	NA	TRBJ2-7	TGCGCCAGCAGTGGCCCTGGGGACAGGTCCTACGAGCAGTACTTC	CASSGPGDRSYEQYF
14	TRBV6-2/TRBV6-3	NA	NA	TRBJ1-2	TGTGCCAGCAGTTATCTTTCCGGGAGTTATGGCTACACCTTC	CASSYLSGSYGYTF
13	TRBV6-5	NA	NA	TRBJ1-2	TGTGCCAGCAGTTACAAGAGTAACTATGGCTACACCTTC	CASSYKSNYGYTF
15	TRBV6-6	NA	NA	TRBJ1-2	TGTGCCAGCAGTTACTCGATTTTCACTAACTATGGCTACACCTTC	CASSYSIFTNYGYTF
13	TRBV12-3/TRBV12-4	TRBD1	many	TRBJ2-7	TGTGCCAGCAGCAGGACAGGGGTGGGCGAGCAGTACTTC	CASSRTGVGEQYF
11	TRBV10-3	NA	NA	TRBJ2-1	TGTGCCATCAGTGAATGGGGGGAGCAGTTCTTC	CAISEWGEQFF
13	TRBV19	NA	NA	TRBJ1-2	TGTGCCAGTAGTATTGATCGCGAGGGCGGCTACACCTTC	CASSIDREGGYTF